A selection of T cell receptor beta chains follows, all from one sample in a study of shared clonotypes between healthy human individuals. TCRdb's copy holds only in-frame clones and misses some; the assay was immunoSEQ multiplex PCR. The repertoire holds some 900,000 clones, more than 75% seen once, with roughly 1.5% in the top ten. The sequenced sample was memory CD4+ T cells sorted from blood. The origin of the receptors is a man aged 18 to 30 in good health. The CDR3 runs from the conserved cysteine through the conserved F or W. Fields, in order: V gene, J gene, D gene, clone size, CDR3 protein, CDR3 DNA. The D gene is left open where the match is weak. Rows may omit the clone size; those that give it use once, few, many or a size class.

TRBV9	TRBJ2-7	-	-	CASSVTAGTFYEQYF	TGTGCCAGCAGCGTCACCGCCGGGACTTTCTACGAGCAGTACTTC
TRBV5-4	TRBJ2-1	-	-	CASSPGLGSYNEQFF	TGTGCCAGCAGCCCGGGACTGGGATCCTACAATGAGCAGTTCTTC
TRBV27	TRBJ1-4	-	once	CASSNTNEKLFF	TGTGCCAGCAGTAACACTAATGAAAAACTGTTTTTT
TRBV10-3	TRBJ2-3	TRBD2	once	CASTPGLGGATDTQYF	TGTGCCTCAACTCCGGGACTAGGCGGTGCCACAGATACGCAGTATTTT
TRBV5-1	TRBJ2-2	TRBD2	-	CASRPTSGSGTGELFF	TGCGCCAGCAGACCAACTAGCGGGAGTGGTACCGGGGAGCTGTTTTTT
TRBV6-5	TRBJ1-5	-	-	CASSYSSYQPQHF	TGTGCCAGCAGTTACTCGTCCTATCAGCCCCAGCATTTT
TRBV5-1	TRBJ2-7	-	-	CASSLAHQTGEQYF	TGCGCCAGCAGCTTGGCCCACCAAACGGGGGAGCAGTACTTC
TRBV7-9	TRBJ1-5	-	few	CASSDRSSNQPQHF	TGTGCCAGCAGCGACAGGAGCAGCAATCAGCCCCAGCATTTT
TRBV5-1	TRBJ1-1	-	-	CASSLVQGNTEAFF	TGCGCCAGCAGCTTGGTTCAGGGGAACACTGAAGCTTTCTTT
TRBV18	TRBJ2-7	-	-	CASSSGGTGPYEQYF	TGTGCCAGCTCTTCGGGAGGGACAGGGCCTTACGAGCAGTACTTC
TRBV6-5	TRBJ2-1	TRBD2	-	CASSYSTTSGRNEQFF	TGTGCCAGCAGTTACTCGACGACTAGCGGGAGAAATGAGCAGTTCTTC
TRBV5-1	TRBJ2-1	TRBD1	-	CASSPTGTGGTSSYNEQFF	TGCGCCAGCAGCCCAACCGGGACAGGGGGTACGAGCTCCTACAATGAGCAGTTCTTC
TRBV6-6	TRBJ1-6	TRBD1	-	CASSVGQGFYNSPLHF	TGTGCCAGCAGTGTGGGACAGGGTTTCTATAATTCACCCCTCCACTTT
TRBV27	TRBJ2-2	-	-	CASSLSTNTGELFF	TGTGCCAGCAGTTTATCGACCAACACCGGGGAGCTGTTTTTT
TRBV11-2	TRBJ1-2	TRBD1	-	CASSLAGQIFYGYTF	TGTGCCAGCAGCTTAGCGGGACAGATTTTCTATGGCTACACCTTC
TRBV5-8	TRBJ2-3	-	-	CASSGGWGKSTDTQYF	TGTGCCAGCAGCGGAGGTTGGGGGAAAAGCACAGATACGCAGTATTTT
TRBV7-8	TRBJ1-4	TRBD1	-	CASSTRTGTNEKLFF	TGTGCCAGCAGTACCCGGACAGGGACTAATGAAAAACTGTTTTTT
TRBV2	TRBJ2-7	-	-	CASSERAGLYEQYF	TGTGCCAGCAGTGAAAGGGCAGGGCTCTACGAGCAGTACTTC
TRBV10-3	TRBJ1-5	-	-	CATQVGTTYNQPQHF	TGTGCCACTCAAGTCGGGACAACCTACAATCAGCCCCAGCATTTT
TRBV4-3	TRBJ1-6	-	-	CASSQADRYNSPLHF	TGCGCCAGCAGCCAAGCGGACCGGTATAATTCACCCCTCCACTTT
TRBV9	TRBJ1-3	TRBD1	-	CASKAGQGSGNTIYF	TGTGCCAGCAAGGCGGGACAGGGCTCTGGAAACACCATATATTTT
TRBV5-5	TRBJ1-5	-	few	CASSLGQSSNQPQHF	TGTGCCAGCAGCTTGGGCCAGTCTAGCAATCAGCCCCAGCATTTT
TRBV2	TRBJ1-5	TRBD1	-	CASSEEGTGVQPQHF	TGTGCCAGCAGTGAAGAGGGGACAGGGGTACAGCCCCAGCATTTT
TRBV28	TRBJ1-4	-	-	CASFPTGFNEKLFF	TGTGCCAGCTTCCCGACAGGATTTAATGAAAAACTGTTTTTT
TRBV4-1	TRBJ1-2	-	-	CASSQAGIQGYGYTF	TGCGCCAGCAGCCAGGCAGGAATACAGGGCTATGGCTACACCTTC
TRBV19	TRBJ2-5	TRBD2	-	CASSIGGRTTETQYF	TGTGCCAGTAGTATCGGCGGGAGGACTACAGAGACCCAGTACTTC
TRBV5-1	TRBJ1-5	-	-	CASSRDQPQHF	TGCGCCAGCAGCCGGGATCAGCCCCAGCATTTT
TRBV28	TRBJ2-5	TRBD2	once	CASSRLAGETQYF	TGTGCCAGCAGCCGGCTAGCGGGTGAGACCCAGTACTTC
TRBV7-9	TRBJ1-1	-	-	CASSFEGRLTEAFF	TGTGCCAGCAGCTTCGAAGGGAGGCTCACTGAAGCTTTCTTT
TRBV30	TRBJ1-2	-	many	CAWSRTSGNYGYTF	TGTGCCTGGAGTAGGACAAGCGGAAACTATGGCTACACCTTC
TRBV6-6	TRBJ2-1	-	-	CASRPMAQARYNEQFF	TGTGCCAGCAGGCCAATGGCACAGGCGAGGTACAATGAGCAGTTCTTC
TRBV5-1	TRBJ2-7	TRBD1	-	CASSLRWDRTVSYEQYF	TGCGCCAGCAGCTTACGATGGGACAGGACTGTTTCCTACGAGCAGTACTTC
TRBV6-5	TRBJ1-4	-	-	CASSLMGGEKLFF	TGTGCCAGCAGTTTGATGGGCGGGGAAAAACTGTTTTTT
TRBV19	TRBJ1-1	-	-	CASSMGNTEAFF	TGTGCCAGTAGTATGGGAAACACTGAAGCTTTCTTT
TRBV7-2	TRBJ2-7	TRBD1	few	CASSFNRGAVEQYF	TGTGCCAGCAGCTTTAACAGGGGTGCGGTCGAGCAGTACTTC
TRBV6-1	TRBJ1-1	-	few	CASSENPGFTEAFF	TGTGCCAGCAGTGAAAACCCGGGTTTCACTGAAGCTTTCTTT
TRBV5-6	TRBJ2-4	TRBD2	few	CASSFGAGGPVKNIQYF	TGTGCCAGCAGCTTTGGGGCGGGAGGGCCAGTCAAAAACATTCAGTACTTC
TRBV4-1	TRBJ1-2	TRBD1	-	CASSQDWGQPGTYGYTF	TGCGCCAGCAGCCAAGATTGGGGACAGCCGGGTACCTATGGCTACACCTTC
TRBV7-2	TRBJ2-3	-	-	CASSPTRQPTDTQYF	TGTGCCAGCAGCCCCACTCGACAGCCCACAGATACGCAGTATTTT
TRBV6-4	TRBJ2-5	TRBD2	-	CASSDLGRLAGGHEDQETQYF	TGTGCCAGCAGTGACTTGGGGCGACTAGCGGGAGGTCATGAGGACCAAGAGACCCAGTACTTC
TRBV7-8	TRBJ1-3	-	-	CASSYGKSGNTIYF	TGTGCCAGCAGCTATGGGAAATCTGGAAACACCATATATTTT
TRBV5-1	TRBJ1-1	-	-	CASSSSTTSTEAFF	TGCGCCAGCAGCTCCTCCACGACAAGCACTGAAGCTTTCTTT
TRBV6-4	TRBJ1-3	-	few	CASTPSGPRGNTIYF	TGTGCCAGCACACCATCGGGTCCCCGAGGAAACACCATATATTTT
TRBV5-4	TRBJ1-6	-	-	CASSLAGSFGNSPLHF	TGTGCCAGCAGCTTAGCCGGGTCGTTCGGTAATTCACCCCTCCACTTT
TRBV28	TRBJ1-3	TRBD1	few	CASTLGTGAGNTIYF	TGTGCCAGCACCCTTGGGACAGGGGCTGGAAACACCATATATTTT
TRBV6-5	TRBJ2-4	-	-	CASRTGQDKNIQYF	TGTGCCAGCAGGACCGGACAAGACAAAAACATTCAGTACTTC
TRBV27	TRBJ2-7	TRBD2	-	CASSSSGTKVAYEQYF	TGTGCCAGCAGTTCATCCGGGACTAAGGTTGCCTACGAGCAGTACTTC
TRBV5-6	TRBJ2-4	-	-	CASSWGDRYKNIQYF	TGTGCCAGCAGCTGGGGGGATCGGTACAAAAACATTCAGTACTTC
TRBV6-5	TRBJ1-2	-	many	CASRQGTSYGYTF	TGTGCCAGCAGACAAGGGACTTCCTATGGCTACACCTTC
TRBV11-2	TRBJ1-6	-	once	CASSLAGNSPLHF	TGTGCCAGCAGCTTAGCGGGGAATTCACCCCTCCACTTT
TRBV10-3	TRBJ2-7	-	once	CAVRNAGTYEQYF	TGTGCCGTCAGGAACGCGGGGACCTACGAGCAGTACTTC